The present TCR beta chain was sequenced within a study of identical twins. Study observations and caveats: Invariant MAIT and iNKT cells may have partly biased zero-insertion analyses. The study drew conclusions from cross-sectional statistical analysis, not from following the same donors. Out-of-frame alpha sequences shared between twins exhibited an excess of low generation probability. Twin sharing of out-of-frame TCR alpha was underestimated by models in monozygotic pairs.

This clonotype showed up just a few times. Antigen specificity is unknown. TCRdb used MiXCR to reprocess the 5' RACE reads, holding one entry per CDR3 protein. The sample has 700,000 or so distinct CDR3 sequences; less than 10% are singletons. Germline V gene sequence: CDR1 SQVTM, CDR2 ANQGSEA. V lost 4 bases, J lost 5 bases, and 11 bases lay in between. The CDR3 extends over 12 amino acids. This sample also appeared in a second study, on yellow fever vaccine responses in identical twins.

The chain links TRBV29-1 to TRBJ2-5, with D uncertain. This receptor was taken from a woman younger than 35 in good health. Specimen: PBMCs. DNA of the CDR3: TGCAGCGTTGTATGGAGTTTGGAGACCCAGTACTTC. This encodes CSVVWSLETQYF.